This T cell receptor (beta chain) appears in the sequencing data of a study of shared clonotypes between healthy human individuals. Study-wide findings and caveats: In having few donors, the study represented limited genetic and exposure-history diversity.

The authors loaded 200 ng DNA, 28,000 or so T cell genomes, into sorted-subset replicate PCRs. Sequencing was performed with immunoSEQ multiplex PCR; in TCRdb, only in-frame clones are kept and a portion is missing. This sample has about 770,000 clones, with 72% found just once. Notes on this clone: Antigen: not known.

The CDR3 consists of 11 residues. Trimming removed 4 bases from V and 10 bases from J, with 10 bases in between. Germline assignment: CDR1 LGHNA and CDR2 YNFKEQ. The sample was memory CD4+ T cells sorted from blood. Noted subset: CD45RA-negative fraction. This TCR came from a woman in her twenties or thirties in good health. The chain recombines TRBV4-2 with TRBJ1-1, with D possibly being TRBD1 (5 bases). CDR3 nucleotide sequence: TGTGCCAGCAGCCTAATAGGGGTAGCTTTCTTT. Its translation: CASSLIGVAFF.